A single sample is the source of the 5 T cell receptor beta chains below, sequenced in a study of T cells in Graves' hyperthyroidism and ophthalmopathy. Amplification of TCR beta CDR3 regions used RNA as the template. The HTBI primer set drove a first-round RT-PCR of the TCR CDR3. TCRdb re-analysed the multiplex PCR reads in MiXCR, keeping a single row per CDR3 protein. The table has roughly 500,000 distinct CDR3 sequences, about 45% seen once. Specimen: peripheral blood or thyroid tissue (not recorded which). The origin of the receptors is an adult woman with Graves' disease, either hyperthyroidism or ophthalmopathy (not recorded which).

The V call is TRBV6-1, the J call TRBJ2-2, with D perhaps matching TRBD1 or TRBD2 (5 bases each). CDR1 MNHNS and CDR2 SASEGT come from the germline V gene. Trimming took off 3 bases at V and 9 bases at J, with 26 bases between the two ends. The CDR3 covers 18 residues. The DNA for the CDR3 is TGTGCCAGCAGTGATGAGTTAGGGACCTCTAATTTACGTCGGGAGCTGTTTTTT. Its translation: CASSDELGTSNLRRELFF.

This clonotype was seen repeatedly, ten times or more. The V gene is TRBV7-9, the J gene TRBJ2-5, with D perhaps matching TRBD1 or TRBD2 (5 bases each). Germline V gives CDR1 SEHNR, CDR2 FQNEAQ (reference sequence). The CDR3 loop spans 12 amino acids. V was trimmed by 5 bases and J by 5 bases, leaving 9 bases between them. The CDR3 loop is CASSRDGETQYF. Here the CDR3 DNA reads TGTGCCAGCAGCCGGGACGGGGAGACCCAGTACTTC. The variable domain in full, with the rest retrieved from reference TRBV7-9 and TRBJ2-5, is DTGVSQNPRHKITKRGQNVTFRCDPISEHNRLYWYRQTLGQGPEFLTYFQNEAQLEKSRLLSDRFSAERPKGSFSTLEIQRTEQGDSAMYLCASSRDGETQYFGPGTRLLVL.

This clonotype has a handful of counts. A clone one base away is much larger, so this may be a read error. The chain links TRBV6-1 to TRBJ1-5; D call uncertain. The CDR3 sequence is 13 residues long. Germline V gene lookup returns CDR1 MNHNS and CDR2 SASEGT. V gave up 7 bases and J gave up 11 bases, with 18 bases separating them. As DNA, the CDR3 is TGTGCCAGCACCCAAAAGCTCCCCTTAGCCCAGCATTTT. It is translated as CASTQKLPLAQHF.

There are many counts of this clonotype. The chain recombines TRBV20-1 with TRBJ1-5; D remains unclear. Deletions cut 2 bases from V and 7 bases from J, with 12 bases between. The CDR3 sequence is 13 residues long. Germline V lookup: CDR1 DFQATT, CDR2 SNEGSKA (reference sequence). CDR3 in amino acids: CSARSSLKQPQHF. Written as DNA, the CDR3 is TGCAGTGCTAGATCGTCATTGAAGCAGCCCCAGCATTTT.

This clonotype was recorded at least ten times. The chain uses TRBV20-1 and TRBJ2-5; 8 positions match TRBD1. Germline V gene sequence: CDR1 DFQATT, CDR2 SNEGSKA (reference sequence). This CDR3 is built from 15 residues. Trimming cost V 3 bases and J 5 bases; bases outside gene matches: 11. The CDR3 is CSASLTGTGGETQYF. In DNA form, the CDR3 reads TGCAGTGCTAGCCTCACCGGGACAGGAGGGGAGACCCAGTACTTC.